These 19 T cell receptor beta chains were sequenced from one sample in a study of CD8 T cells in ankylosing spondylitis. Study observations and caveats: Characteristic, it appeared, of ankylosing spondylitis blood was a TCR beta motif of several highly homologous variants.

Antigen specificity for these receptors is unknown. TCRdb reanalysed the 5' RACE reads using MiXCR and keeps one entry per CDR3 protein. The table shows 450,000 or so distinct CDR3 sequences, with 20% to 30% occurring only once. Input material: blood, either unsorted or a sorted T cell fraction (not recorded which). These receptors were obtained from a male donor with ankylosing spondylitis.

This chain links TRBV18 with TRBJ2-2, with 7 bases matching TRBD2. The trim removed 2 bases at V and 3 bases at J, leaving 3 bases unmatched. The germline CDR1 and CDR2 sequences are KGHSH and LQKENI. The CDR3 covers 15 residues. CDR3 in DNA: TGTGCCAGCTCACCAGTCCGGGAGGACACCGGGGAGCTGTTTTTT. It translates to CASSPVREDTGELFF. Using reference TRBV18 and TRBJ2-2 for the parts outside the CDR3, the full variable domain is NAGVMQNPRHLVRRRGQEARLRCSPMKGHSHVYWYRQLPEEGLKFMVYLQKENIIDESGMPKERFSAEFPKEGPSILRIQQVVRGDSAAYFCASSPVREDTGELFFGEGSRLTVL.

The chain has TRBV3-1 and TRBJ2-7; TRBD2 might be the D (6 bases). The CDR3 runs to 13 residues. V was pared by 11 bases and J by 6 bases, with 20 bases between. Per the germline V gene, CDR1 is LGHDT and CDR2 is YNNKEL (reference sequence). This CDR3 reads CASGWLARTEQYF. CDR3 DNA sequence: TGTGCCTCGGGGTGGCTAGCGAGGACCGAGCAGTACTTC.

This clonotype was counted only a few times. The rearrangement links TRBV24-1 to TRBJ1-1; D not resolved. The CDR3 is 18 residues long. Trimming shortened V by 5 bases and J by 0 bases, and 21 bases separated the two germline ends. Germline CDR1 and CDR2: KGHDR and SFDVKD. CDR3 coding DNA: TGTGCCACCAGTGTACTAGGGCGGTCCGGACGGGTGAACACTGAAGCTTTCTTT. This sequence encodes CATSVLGRSGRVNTEAFF.

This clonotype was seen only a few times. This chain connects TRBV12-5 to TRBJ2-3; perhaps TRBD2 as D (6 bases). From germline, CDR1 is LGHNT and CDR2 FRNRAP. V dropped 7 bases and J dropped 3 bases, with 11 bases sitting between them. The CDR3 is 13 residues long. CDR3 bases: TGTGCTAGTGCCTATGGGGGGACAGATACGCAGTATTTT. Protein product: CASAYGGTDTQYF.

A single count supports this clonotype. The CDR3 DNA sequence: TGTGCCAGCACACAGACAGTACATGTCAATGAGCAGTTCTTC. Its protein product is CASTQTVHVNEQFF. This chain links TRBV21-1 with TRBJ2-1; the table calls TRBD1, which could not be checked here. TRBV21-1 is a pseudogene segment. The CDR3 is made up of 14 amino acids.

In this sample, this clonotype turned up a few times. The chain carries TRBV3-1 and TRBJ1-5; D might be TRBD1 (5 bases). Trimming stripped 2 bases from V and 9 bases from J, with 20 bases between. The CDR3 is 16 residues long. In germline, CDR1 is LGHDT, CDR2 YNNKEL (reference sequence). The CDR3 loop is CASSQNSAGTSGPQHF. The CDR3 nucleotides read TGTGCCAGCAGCCAAAATTCCGCAGGGACCTCCGGGCCCCAGCATTTT.

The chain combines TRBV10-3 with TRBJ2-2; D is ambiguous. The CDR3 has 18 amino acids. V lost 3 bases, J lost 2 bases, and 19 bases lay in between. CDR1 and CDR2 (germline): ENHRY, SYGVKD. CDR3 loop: CAISDPLGLAANTGELFF. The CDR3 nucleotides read TGTGCCATCAGTGACCCCCTCGGGTTAGCAGCCAACACCGGGGAGCTGTTTTTT.

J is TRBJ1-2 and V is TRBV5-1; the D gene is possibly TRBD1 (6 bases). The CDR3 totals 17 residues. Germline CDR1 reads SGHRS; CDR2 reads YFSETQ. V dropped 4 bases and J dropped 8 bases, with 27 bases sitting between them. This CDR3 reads CASSIAFLQGSMRGYTF. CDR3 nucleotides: TGCGCCAGCAGCATCGCTTTCTTACAGGGATCCATGCGGGGCTACACCTTC.

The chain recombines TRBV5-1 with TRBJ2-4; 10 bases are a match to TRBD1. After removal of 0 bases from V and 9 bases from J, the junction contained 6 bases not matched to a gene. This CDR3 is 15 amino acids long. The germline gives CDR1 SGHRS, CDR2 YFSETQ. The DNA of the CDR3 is TGCGCCAGCAGCTTGGCAATGGACAGGGGGACCATTCAGTACTTC. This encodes CASSLAMDRGTIQYF.

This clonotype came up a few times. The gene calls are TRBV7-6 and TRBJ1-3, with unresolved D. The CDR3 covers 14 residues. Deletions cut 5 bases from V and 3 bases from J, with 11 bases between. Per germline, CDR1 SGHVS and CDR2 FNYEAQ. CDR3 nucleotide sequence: TGTGCCAGCAGCCCCTCGACGTTTGGAAACACCATATATTTT. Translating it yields CASSPSTFGNTIYF.

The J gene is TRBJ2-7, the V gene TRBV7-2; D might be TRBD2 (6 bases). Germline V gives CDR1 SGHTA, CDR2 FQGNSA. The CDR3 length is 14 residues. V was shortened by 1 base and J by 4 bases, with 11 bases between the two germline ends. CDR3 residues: CASSLELAGYEQYF. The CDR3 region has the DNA TGTGCCAGCAGCTTAGAACTAGCAGGGTACGAGCAGTACTTC.

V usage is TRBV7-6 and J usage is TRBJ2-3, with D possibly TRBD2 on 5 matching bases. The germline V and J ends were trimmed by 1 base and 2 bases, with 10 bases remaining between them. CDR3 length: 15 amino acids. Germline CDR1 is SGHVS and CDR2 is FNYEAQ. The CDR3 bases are TGTGCCAGCAGCTTAGAAAGCGGATTCACAGATACGCAGTATTTT. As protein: CASSLESGFTDTQYF.

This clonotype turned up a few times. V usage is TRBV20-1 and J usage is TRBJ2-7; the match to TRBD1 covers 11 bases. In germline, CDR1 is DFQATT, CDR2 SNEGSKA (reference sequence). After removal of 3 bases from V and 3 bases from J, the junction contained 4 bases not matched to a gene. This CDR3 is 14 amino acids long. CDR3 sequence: CSARKGQGDYEQYF. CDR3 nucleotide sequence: TGCAGTGCTAGGAAGGGACAGGGGGACTACGAGCAGTACTTC.

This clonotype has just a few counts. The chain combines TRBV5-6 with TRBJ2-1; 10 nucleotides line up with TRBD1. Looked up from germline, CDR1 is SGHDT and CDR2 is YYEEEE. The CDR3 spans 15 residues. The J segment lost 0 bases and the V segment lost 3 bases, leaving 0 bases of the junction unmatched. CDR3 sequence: CASSWTGGSYNEQFF. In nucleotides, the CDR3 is TGTGCCAGCAGCTGGACAGGGGGCTCCTACAATGAGCAGTTCTTC.

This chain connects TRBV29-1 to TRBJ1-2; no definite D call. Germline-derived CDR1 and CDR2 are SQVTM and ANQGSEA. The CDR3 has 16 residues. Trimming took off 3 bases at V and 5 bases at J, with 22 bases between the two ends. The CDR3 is CSVDHAAGRVDYGYTF. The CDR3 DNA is TGCAGCGTTGATCACGCTGCAGGCAGAGTGGATTATGGCTACACCTTC.

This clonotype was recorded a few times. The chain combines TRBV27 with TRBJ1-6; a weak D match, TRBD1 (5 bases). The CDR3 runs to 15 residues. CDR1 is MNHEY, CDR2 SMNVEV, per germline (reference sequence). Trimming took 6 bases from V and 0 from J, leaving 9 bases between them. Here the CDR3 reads CASSRGDSYNSPLHF. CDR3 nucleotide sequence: TGTGCCAGCAGCCGAGGGGACTCCTATAATTCACCCCTCCACTTT.

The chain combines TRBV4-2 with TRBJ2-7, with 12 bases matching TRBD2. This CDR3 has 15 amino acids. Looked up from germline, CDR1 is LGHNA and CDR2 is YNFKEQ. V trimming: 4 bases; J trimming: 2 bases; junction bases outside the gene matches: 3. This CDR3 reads CASSLSSGRAYEQYF. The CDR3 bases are TGTGCCAGCAGCCTATCTAGCGGGAGGGCCTACGAGCAGTACTTC.

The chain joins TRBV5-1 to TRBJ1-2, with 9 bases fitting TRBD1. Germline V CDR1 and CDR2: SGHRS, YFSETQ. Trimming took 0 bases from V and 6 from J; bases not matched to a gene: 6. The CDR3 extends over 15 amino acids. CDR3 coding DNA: TGCGCCAGCAGCTTGGGACAGGGGGGACAGGATGGCTACACCTTC. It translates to CASSLGQGGQDGYTF. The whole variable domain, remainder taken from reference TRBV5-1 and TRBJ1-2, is KAGVTQTPRYLIKTRGQQVTLSCSPISGHRSVSWYQQTPGQGLQFLFEYFSETQRNKGNFPGRFSGRQFSNSRSEMNVSTLELGDSALYLCASSLGQGGQDGYTFGSGTRLTVV.

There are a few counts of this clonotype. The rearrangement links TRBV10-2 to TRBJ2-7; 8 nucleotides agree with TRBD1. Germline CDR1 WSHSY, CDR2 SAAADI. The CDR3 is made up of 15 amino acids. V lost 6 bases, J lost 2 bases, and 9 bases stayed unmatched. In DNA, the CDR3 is TGCGCCAGCAGGTCCTTCCCGACAGGGGCCTACGAGCAGTACTTC. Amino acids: CASRSFPTGAYEQYF.